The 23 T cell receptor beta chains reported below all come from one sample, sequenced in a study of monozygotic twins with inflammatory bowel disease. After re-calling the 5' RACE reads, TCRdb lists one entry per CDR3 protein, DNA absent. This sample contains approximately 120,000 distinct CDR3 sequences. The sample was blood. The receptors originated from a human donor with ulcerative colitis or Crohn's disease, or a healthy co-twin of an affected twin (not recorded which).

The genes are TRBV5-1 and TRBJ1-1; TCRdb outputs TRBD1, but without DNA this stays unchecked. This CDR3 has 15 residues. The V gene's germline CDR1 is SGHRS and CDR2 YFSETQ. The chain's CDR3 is CASSLDGNGDTEAFF.

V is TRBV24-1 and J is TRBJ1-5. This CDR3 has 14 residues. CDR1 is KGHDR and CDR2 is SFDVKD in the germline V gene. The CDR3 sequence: CATSDSGSVQPQHF.

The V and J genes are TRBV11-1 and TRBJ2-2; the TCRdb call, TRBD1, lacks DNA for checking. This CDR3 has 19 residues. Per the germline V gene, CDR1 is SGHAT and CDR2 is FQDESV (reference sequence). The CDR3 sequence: CASSLGGISGRMNTGELFF.

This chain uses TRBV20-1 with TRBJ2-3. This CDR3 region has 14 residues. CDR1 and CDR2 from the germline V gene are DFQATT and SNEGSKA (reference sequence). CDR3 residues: CSAVPDGHTDTQYF.

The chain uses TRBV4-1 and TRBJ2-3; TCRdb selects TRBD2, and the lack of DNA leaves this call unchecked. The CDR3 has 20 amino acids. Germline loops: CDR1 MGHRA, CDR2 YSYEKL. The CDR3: CASSQEGLAGDRIRTDTQYF.

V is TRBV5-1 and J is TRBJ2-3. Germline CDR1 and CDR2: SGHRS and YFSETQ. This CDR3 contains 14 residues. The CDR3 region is CASSSDSIPDTQYF.

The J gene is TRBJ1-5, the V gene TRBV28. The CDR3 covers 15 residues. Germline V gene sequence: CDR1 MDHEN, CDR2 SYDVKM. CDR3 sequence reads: CASIVRAGLFQPQHF.

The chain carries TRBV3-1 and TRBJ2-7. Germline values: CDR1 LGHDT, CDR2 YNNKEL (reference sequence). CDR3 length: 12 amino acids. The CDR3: CASSQVRHEQYF.

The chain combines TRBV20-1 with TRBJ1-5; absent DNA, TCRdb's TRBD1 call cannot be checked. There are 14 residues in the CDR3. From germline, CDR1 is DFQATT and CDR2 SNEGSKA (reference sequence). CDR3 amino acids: CSAVQGNSNQPQHF.

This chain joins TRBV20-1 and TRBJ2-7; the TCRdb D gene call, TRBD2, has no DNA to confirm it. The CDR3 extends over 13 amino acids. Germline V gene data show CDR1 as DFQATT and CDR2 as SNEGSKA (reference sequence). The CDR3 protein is CSATTGALRGQYF.

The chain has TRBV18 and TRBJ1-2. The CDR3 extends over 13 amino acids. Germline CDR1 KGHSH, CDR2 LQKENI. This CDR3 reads CASSPAGPEGYTF.

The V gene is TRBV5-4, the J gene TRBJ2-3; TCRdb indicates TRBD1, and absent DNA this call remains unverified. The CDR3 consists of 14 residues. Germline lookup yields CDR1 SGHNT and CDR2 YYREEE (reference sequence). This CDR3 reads CASSPRRGLDTQYF.

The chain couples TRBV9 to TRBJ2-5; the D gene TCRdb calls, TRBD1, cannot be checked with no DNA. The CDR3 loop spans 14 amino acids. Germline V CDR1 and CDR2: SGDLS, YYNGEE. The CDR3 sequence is CASSVTGTQETQYF.

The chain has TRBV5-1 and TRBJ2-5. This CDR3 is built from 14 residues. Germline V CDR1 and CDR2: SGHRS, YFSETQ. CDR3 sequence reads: CASSLASSTETQYF.

The CDR3 spells CASTGRSSGANVLTF. The chain combines TRBV5-1 with TRBJ2-6; the TRBD1 assignment by TCRdb is unverifiable without DNA. The CDR3 extends over 15 amino acids. Germline V gene data show CDR1 as SGHRS and CDR2 as YFSETQ.

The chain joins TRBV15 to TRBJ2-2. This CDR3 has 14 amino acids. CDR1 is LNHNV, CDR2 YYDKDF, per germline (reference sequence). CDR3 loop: CATSRGGNTGELFF.

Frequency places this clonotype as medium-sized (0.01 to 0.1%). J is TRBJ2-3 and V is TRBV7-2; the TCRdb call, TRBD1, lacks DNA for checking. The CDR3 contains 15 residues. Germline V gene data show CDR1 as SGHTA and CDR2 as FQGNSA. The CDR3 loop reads CASSLAGGSTDTQYF.

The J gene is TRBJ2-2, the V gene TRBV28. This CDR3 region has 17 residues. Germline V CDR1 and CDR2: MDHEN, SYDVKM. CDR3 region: CASSSLDSRWFTGELFF. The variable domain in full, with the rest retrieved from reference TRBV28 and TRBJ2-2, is DVKVTQSSRYLVKRTGEKVFLECVQDMDHENMFWYRQDPGLGLRLIYFSYDVKMKEKGDIPEGYSVSREKKERFSLILESASTNQTSMYLCASSSLDSRWFTGELFFGEGSRLTVL.

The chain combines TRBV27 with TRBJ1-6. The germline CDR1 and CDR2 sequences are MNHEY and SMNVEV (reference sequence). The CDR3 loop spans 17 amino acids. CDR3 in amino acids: CASSFLPPSSYNSPLHF.

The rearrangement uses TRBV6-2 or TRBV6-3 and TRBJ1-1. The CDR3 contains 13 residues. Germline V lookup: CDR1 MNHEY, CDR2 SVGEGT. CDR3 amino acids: CASRPTRYTEAFF.

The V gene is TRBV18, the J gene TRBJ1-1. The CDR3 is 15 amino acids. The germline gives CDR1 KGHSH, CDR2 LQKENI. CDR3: CASSPLAASNTEAFF.

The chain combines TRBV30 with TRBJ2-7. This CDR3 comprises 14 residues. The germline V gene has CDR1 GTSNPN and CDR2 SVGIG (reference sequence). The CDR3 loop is CAWSVLSSVYEQYF.

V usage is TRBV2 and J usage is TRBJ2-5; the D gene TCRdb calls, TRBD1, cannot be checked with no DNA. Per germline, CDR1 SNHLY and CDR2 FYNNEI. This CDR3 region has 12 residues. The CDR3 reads CASSESRETQYF. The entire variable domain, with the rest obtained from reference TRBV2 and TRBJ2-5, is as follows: EPEVTQTPSHQVTQMGQEVILRCVPISNHLYFYWYRQILGQKVEFLVSFYNNEISEKSEIFDDQFSVERPDGSNFTLKIRSTKLEDSAMYFCASSESRETQYFGPGTRLLVL.